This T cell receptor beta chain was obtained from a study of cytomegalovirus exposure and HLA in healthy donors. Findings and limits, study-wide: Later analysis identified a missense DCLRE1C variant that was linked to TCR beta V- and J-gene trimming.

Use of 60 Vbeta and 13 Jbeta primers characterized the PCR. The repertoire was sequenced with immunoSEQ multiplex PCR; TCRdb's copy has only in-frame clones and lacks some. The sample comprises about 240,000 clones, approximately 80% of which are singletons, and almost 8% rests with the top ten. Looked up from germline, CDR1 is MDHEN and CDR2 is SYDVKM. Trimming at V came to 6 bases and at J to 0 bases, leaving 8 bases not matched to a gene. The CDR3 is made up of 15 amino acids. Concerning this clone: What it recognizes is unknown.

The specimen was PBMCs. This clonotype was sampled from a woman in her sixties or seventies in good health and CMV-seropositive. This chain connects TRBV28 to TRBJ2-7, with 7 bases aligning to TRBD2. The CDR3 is CASSMGDYSSYEQYF. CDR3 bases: TGTGCCAGCAGCATGGGGGACTACAGCTCCTACGAGCAGTACTTC.